This passage covers 15 T cell receptor beta chains from one sample sequenced in a study of intratumoral heterogeneity in liver cancer. Sequencing was performed with immunoSEQ multiplex PCR; in TCRdb, only in-frame clones are kept and a portion is missing. Among 20,000 or so clones listed, around 78% were seen once. Sequencing used tumor-adjacent normal tissue, obtained before any cancer treatment. These receptors were obtained from a woman in her 70s with hepatocellular carcinoma.

The chain carries TRBV27 and TRBJ2-7; 7 bases align to TRBD1. The CDR3 length is 14 residues. CDR1 is MNHEY, CDR2 SMNVEV, per germline (reference sequence). V shed 2 bases and J 2 bases; nucleotides not matched to a gene: 3. CDR3 nucleotides: TGTGCCAGCAGTTTACTAACAGGGGCCTACGAGCAGTACTTC. Protein sequence: CASSLLTGAYEQYF.

V is TRBV24-1 and J is TRBJ1-4; the D is unclear. V gave up 5 bases and J gave up 5 bases, with 14 bases separating them. The CDR3 totals 15 residues. CDR1 and CDR2 (germline): KGHDR, SFDVKD. The CDR3 reads CATSVPVTENEKLFF. CDR3 sequence (DNA): TGTGCCACCAGTGTCCCGGTAACGGAGAATGAAAAACTGTTTTTT.

This clone was recorded only once. The J gene is TRBJ1-3, the V gene TRBV18, with TRBD1 matching over 10 bases. Looked up from germline, CDR1 is KGHSH and CDR2 is LQKENI. The CDR3 covers 15 residues. V dropped 4 bases and J dropped 4; count of bases not matched to a gene: 4. CDR3 region: CASSRGQGLGNTIYF. The CDR3 nucleotides read TGTGCCAGCTCACGGGGACAGGGGCTCGGAAACACCATATATTTT.

This clone showed up just once. The chain recombines TRBV7-9 with TRBJ2-5, with 9 bases that match TRBD1. Germline trimming cut 1 base from V and 5 bases from J; bases unmatched to any gene: 5. The germline V gene has CDR1 SEHNR and CDR2 FQNEAQ (reference sequence). The CDR3 length is 15 residues. The CDR3 DNA follows: TGTGCCAGCAGCTTAGTAACGGGACAGGGTGAGACCCAGTACTTC. Its protein product is CASSLVTGQGETQYF.

The J gene is TRBJ1-1, the V gene TRBV18, with D unresolved. This CDR3 has 16 amino acids. Germline loops: CDR1 KGHSH, CDR2 LQKENI. Trimming left V 2 bases short and J 1 base short, with 14 bases between. Here the CDR3 reads CASSPGLLEGNTEAFF. The CDR3 nucleotides read TGTGCCAGCTCACCAGGCCTTTTGGAGGGGAACACTGAAGCTTTCTTT.

This clone appeared a single time. The chain couples TRBV27 to TRBJ1-6; 8 bases are shared with TRBD1. The CDR3 runs to 14 residues. J was trimmed by 9 bases and V by 5 bases; bases with no gene match: 6. Germline V gene lookup returns CDR1 MNHEY and CDR2 SMNVEV (reference sequence). Here the CDR3 DNA reads TGTGCCAGCAGTGAGAGGACAGGGCTTTCACCCCTCCACTTT. Translating gives CASSERTGLSPLHF.

The chain has TRBV5-1 and TRBJ2-1; D is unresolved. The V gene lost 2 bases and the J gene lost 1 base, with 7 bases spanning the gap. The length of the CDR3 is 14 residues. Per germline, CDR1 SGHRS and CDR2 YFSETQ. This CDR3 is CASSLSQSYNEQFF. For the CDR3, the DNA is TGCGCCAGCAGCTTATCGCAATCCTACAATGAGCAGTTCTTC.

The chain couples TRBV5-1 to TRBJ2-3; D is ambiguous. CDR3 length equals 15 residues. V was shortened by 0 bases and J by 7 bases, with 15 bases between the two germline ends. Germline CDR1 is SGHRS and CDR2 is YFSETQ. DNA for the CDR3: TGCGCCAGCAGCTTGGAGGGTCCCCAGTTAAATACGCAGTATTTT. This sequence encodes CASSLEGPQLNTQYF.

The chain employs TRBV10-3 and TRBJ2-7; TRBD1 agrees at 7 bases. The germline CDR1 and CDR2 sequences are ENHRY and SYGVKD. V lost 7 bases to trimming and J lost 4 bases; unmatched junction nucleotides: 10. The CDR3 has 14 amino acids. CDR3 nucleotide sequence: TGTGCCATCACACAAGAGGGGGCGCAGTACGAGCAGTACTTC. It codes for CAITQEGAQYEQYF.

The chain has TRBV6-5 and TRBJ2-1; 7 nucleotides align to TRBD2. Germline V gene data show CDR1 as MNHEY and CDR2 as SVGAGI. The CDR3 extends over 16 amino acids. Trimming removed 4 bases from V and 9 bases from J; junction bases left unmatched: 15. CDR3 DNA sequence: TGTGCCAGCAGTTTCATCACTAACGGGAGGCCTGGTGAGCAGTTCTTC. This translates into CASSFITNGRPGEQFF.

J is TRBJ2-3 and V is TRBV30, with D possibly matching TRBD2 (5 bases). This CDR3 has 13 residues. Germline loops: CDR1 GTSNPN, CDR2 SVGIG (reference sequence). Trimming took 7 bases from V and 1 from J, leaving 12 bases between them. DNA for the CDR3: TGTGCCTCCTCCCTAGCTGGCACAGATACGCAGTATTTT. Encoded protein: CASSLAGTDTQYF.

This chain uses TRBV27 with TRBJ1-6; D is unresolved. This CDR3 is built from 17 residues. Germline-derived CDR1 and CDR2 are MNHEY and SMNVEV (reference sequence). The V end was cut by 7 bases, the J end by 0 bases, with 16 bases between. The CDR3 region has the DNA TGTGCCAGCATAAAGTTTGTCCAGCCCTCCTATAATTCACCCCTCCACTTT. Protein product: CASIKFVQPSYNSPLHF.

The chain has TRBV6-1 and TRBJ1-2; no clear D. CDR3 size: 14 residues. CDR1 is MNHNS, CDR2 SASEGT, per germline. V lost 1 base and J lost 7, with 13 bases in between. The CDR3 coding sequence is TGTGCCAGCAGTGAAGAAGGGTCTTTCGGTGGCTACACCTTC. It yields the protein CASSEEGSFGGYTF.

This clone appeared a single time. The V gene is TRBV25-1, the J gene TRBJ1-2; TRBD1 matches 10 bases. V was pared by 9 bases and J by 4 bases, with 8 bases of the junction left unmatched. Germline V gene sequence: CDR1 MGHDK, CDR2 SYGVNS. The CDR3 is 14 amino acids. In DNA, the CDR3 is TGTGCCAGTCAAGTGGGACAGGGGATCTATGGCTACACCTTC. Translating gives CASQVGQGIYGYTF.

In this sample, this clone turned up once. The rearrangement links TRBV11-1 to TRBJ2-1; TRBD2 matches at 11 bases. This CDR3 has 16 residues. CDR1 is SGHAT and CDR2 is FQDESV in the germline V gene (reference sequence). J was trimmed by 7 bases and V by 4 bases; bases with no gene match: 9. This CDR3 reads CASSSGVGTSGNEQFF. DNA for the CDR3: TGTGCCAGCAGCTCAGGGGTCGGGACTAGCGGTAATGAGCAGTTCTTC. The variable domain in full, with the rest retrieved from reference TRBV11-1 and TRBJ2-1, is EAEVAQSPRYKITEKSQAVAFWCDPISGHATLYWYRQILGQGPELLVQFQDESVVDDSQLPKDRFSAERLKGVDSTLKIQPAELGDSAMYLCASSSGVGTSGNEQFFGPGTRLTVL.